The rows below give T cell receptor beta chains drawn from one sample of a study of T cell repertoires in cytomegalovirus infection. TCRdb used MiXCR to reprocess the reads, holding one entry per CDR3 protein. The data hold around 740,000 distinct CDR3 sequences, with about a third observed a single time. The specimen sequenced was PBMCs. These receptors were collected from a human donor in good health (CMV status not recorded). Some clones in this sample may be carry-over from other donors' samples. Each CDR3 is given without its conserved first and last residue. Some rows have no size entry. The others give once, few or many, or a class for an expanded clone.

cdr3_aa: ATSRGYGGLEKMF
clone_size: NA
j_call: TRBJ1-4
cdr3_length: 13
v_call: TRBV15

cdr3_aa: ASRSDRGLGNQPQH
clone_size: NA
j_call: TRBJ1-5
cdr3_length: 14
v_call: TRBV7-8

cdr3_aa: ASSVGARSTEAF
clone_size: few
j_call: TRBJ1-1
cdr3_length: 12
v_call: TRBV9

cdr3_aa: SPKAGGTENEQF
clone_size: few
j_call: TRBJ2-1
cdr3_length: 12
v_call: TRBV20-1

cdr3_aa: ASSSWGTNEKLF
clone_size: few
j_call: TRBJ1-4
cdr3_length: 12
v_call: TRBV5-1

cdr3_aa: ASSLWGQGRTYEQY
clone_size: NA
j_call: TRBJ2-7
cdr3_length: 14
v_call: TRBV28

cdr3_aa: SAKRDGNTGELF
clone_size: NA
j_call: TRBJ2-2
cdr3_length: 12
v_call: TRBV20-1

cdr3_aa: ASGRQGLGSGNQPQH
clone_size: few
j_call: TRBJ1-5
cdr3_length: 15
v_call: TRBV2

cdr3_aa: ASTLLAGSTDTQY
clone_size: many
j_call: TRBJ2-3
cdr3_length: 13
v_call: TRBV7-2

cdr3_aa: ASSYDLGGVAGYGYT
clone_size: NA
j_call: TRBJ1-2
cdr3_length: 15
v_call: TRBV6-8

cdr3_aa: ASSYSKDGAGYT
clone_size: few
j_call: TRBJ1-2
cdr3_length: 12
v_call: TRBV6-6

cdr3_aa: ASSRTGRNTEAF
clone_size: NA
j_call: TRBJ1-1
cdr3_length: 12
v_call: TRBV7-4

cdr3_aa: ASSIRPTGGVGGYT
clone_size: NA
j_call: TRBJ1-2
cdr3_length: 14
v_call: TRBV27

cdr3_aa: ASSPHIRSSGRTDTQY
clone_size: few
j_call: TRBJ2-3
cdr3_length: 16
v_call: TRBV7-9

cdr3_aa: ASRQTENTEAF
clone_size: NA
j_call: TRBJ1-1
cdr3_length: 11
v_call: TRBV7-2

cdr3_aa: ASSLWLGASGHTDTQY
clone_size: once
j_call: TRBJ2-3
cdr3_length: 16
v_call: TRBV12-3/TRBV12-4

cdr3_aa: ASRLARSGNTIY
clone_size: NA
j_call: TRBJ1-3
cdr3_length: 12
v_call: TRBV12-3/TRBV12-4

cdr3_aa: ASSPTELFGYT
clone_size: NA
j_call: TRBJ1-2
cdr3_length: 11
v_call: TRBV7-9

cdr3_aa: ASSLAPGVQETQY
clone_size: NA
j_call: TRBJ2-5
cdr3_length: 13
v_call: TRBV27

cdr3_aa: ASSIEALEPQH
clone_size: few
j_call: TRBJ1-5
cdr3_length: 11
v_call: TRBV19

cdr3_aa: SVYDRVDYEQY
clone_size: NA
j_call: TRBJ2-7
cdr3_length: 11
v_call: TRBV29-1

cdr3_aa: ATPSANGYT
clone_size: few
j_call: TRBJ1-2
cdr3_length: 9
v_call: TRBV28

cdr3_aa: ASNVDRGRRGIEQF
clone_size: NA
j_call: TRBJ2-1
cdr3_length: 14
v_call: TRBV12-3/TRBV12-4

cdr3_aa: ASSPRTGINTEAF
clone_size: many
j_call: TRBJ1-1
cdr3_length: 13
v_call: TRBV12-3/TRBV12-4

cdr3_aa: ASSSGTDLPYEQY
clone_size: NA
j_call: TRBJ2-7
cdr3_length: 13
v_call: TRBV28

cdr3_aa: ASSLAGAGPNYGYT
clone_size: NA
j_call: TRBJ1-2
cdr3_length: 14
v_call: TRBV7-2

cdr3_aa: ASSFGGAWDGYT
clone_size: NA
j_call: TRBJ1-2
cdr3_length: 12
v_call: TRBV12-3/TRBV12-4

cdr3_aa: ASSYGGTGGAYEQY
clone_size: NA
j_call: TRBJ2-7
cdr3_length: 14
v_call: TRBV6-6

cdr3_aa: ASTEQANTGELF
clone_size: NA
j_call: TRBJ2-2
cdr3_length: 12
v_call: TRBV6-4

cdr3_aa: ASSWFRTGTYEQY
clone_size: NA
j_call: TRBJ2-7
cdr3_length: 13
v_call: TRBV11-2

cdr3_aa: ASSYGQGSYGYT
clone_size: NA
j_call: TRBJ1-2
cdr3_length: 12
v_call: TRBV6-5

cdr3_aa: SVLAGVTDTQY
clone_size: NA
j_call: TRBJ2-3
cdr3_length: 11
v_call: TRBV29-1

cdr3_aa: ASSLLLYSGNTIY
clone_size: NA
j_call: TRBJ1-3
cdr3_length: 13
v_call: TRBV13

cdr3_aa: ASTKGGIQETQY
clone_size: many
j_call: TRBJ2-5
cdr3_length: 12
v_call: TRBV6-1

cdr3_aa: ASSHRTGGSPLH
clone_size: few
j_call: TRBJ1-6
cdr3_length: 12
v_call: TRBV7-9

cdr3_aa: ASTGGGTEDTQY
clone_size: few
j_call: TRBJ2-3
cdr3_length: 12
v_call: TRBV2

cdr3_aa: ASSSWVELYNEQF
clone_size: NA
j_call: TRBJ2-1
cdr3_length: 13
v_call: TRBV19

cdr3_aa: ASSLERGDGANVLT
clone_size: NA
j_call: TRBJ2-6
cdr3_length: 14
v_call: TRBV12-3/TRBV12-4

cdr3_aa: ASSSQGARAKNIQY
clone_size: few
j_call: TRBJ2-4
cdr3_length: 14
v_call: TRBV7-9

cdr3_aa: AITKVGNQPQH
clone_size: NA
j_call: TRBJ1-5
cdr3_length: 11
v_call: TRBV10-3

cdr3_aa: ASVGDSVYEQY
clone_size: NA
j_call: TRBJ2-7
cdr3_length: 11
v_call: TRBV28

cdr3_aa: SAGPNREITDTQY
clone_size: few
j_call: TRBJ2-3
cdr3_length: 13
v_call: TRBV20-1

cdr3_aa: ASSLEEGRADTQY
clone_size: many
j_call: TRBJ2-3
cdr3_length: 13
v_call: TRBV7-6

cdr3_aa: ASGLEARGTDTQY
clone_size: NA
j_call: TRBJ2-3
cdr3_length: 13
v_call: TRBV12-5

cdr3_aa: ASSQELGGLQF
clone_size: NA
j_call: TRBJ2-1
cdr3_length: 11
v_call: TRBV14

cdr3_aa: ASSFAILGKLF
clone_size: many
j_call: TRBJ1-4
cdr3_length: 11
v_call: TRBV27

cdr3_aa: ASSPHSDNQPQH
clone_size: NA
j_call: TRBJ1-5
cdr3_length: 12
v_call: TRBV27

cdr3_aa: ASSQAGSGNEQF
clone_size: once
j_call: TRBJ2-1
cdr3_length: 12
v_call: TRBV7-2

cdr3_aa: ASSLSFGTRNSNQPQH
clone_size: NA
j_call: TRBJ1-5
cdr3_length: 16
v_call: TRBV7-6

cdr3_aa: ASSYGAGTTDTQY
clone_size: few
j_call: TRBJ2-3
cdr3_length: 13
v_call: TRBV6-5

cdr3_aa: ASGQWGEGQPQH
clone_size: NA
j_call: TRBJ1-5
cdr3_length: 12
v_call: TRBV27

cdr3_aa: ASSPHSPEGYT
clone_size: once
j_call: TRBJ1-2
cdr3_length: 11
v_call: TRBV28

cdr3_aa: ASSLGGGSPDTQY
clone_size: NA
j_call: TRBJ2-3
cdr3_length: 13
v_call: TRBV12-3/TRBV12-4

cdr3_aa: ASSAGDRVDGELF
clone_size: few
j_call: TRBJ2-2
cdr3_length: 13
v_call: TRBV2

cdr3_aa: ASSLGTGPNIQY
clone_size: NA
j_call: TRBJ2-4
cdr3_length: 12
v_call: TRBV27

cdr3_aa: ASRAGTRVTDTQY
clone_size: few
j_call: TRBJ2-3
cdr3_length: 13
v_call: TRBV28